Each of the 10 T cell receptor beta chains below was sequenced from the same sample in a study of vaccination effects on CD4 cells after COVID-19. Antigen-specific CD4+ T cells expanded by the ViraFEST assay with viral peptide pools were then sequenced. On approximately day 9 of culture, CD4+ T cells were separated out. Prior SARS-CoV-2 infection was absent in the vaccine recipients, as shown by negative nucleocapsid antibodies. TCRdb's table, derived via immunoSEQ multiplex PCR, lists solely in-frame clones and lacks some. The sample holds 35,000 to 50,000 clones; more than 60% are singletons and the top ten take roughly 24%. Their cognate antigens are unknown. The source was CD4+ T cells from PBMCs cultured with HCoV-OC43 spike peptides, collected before COVID-19 vaccination. Sample subset: HCoV-OC43 spike overlapping peptide pool stimulation. The source is a human donor who received a COVID-19 vaccine.

This clone appeared a few times. V is TRBV5-8 and J is TRBJ1-3, with 8 bases identical to TRBD1. The length of the CDR3 is 14 residues. With V trimmed by 4 bases and J by 3 bases, 3 bases remained unmatched. CDR1 is SGHTS and CDR2 is YDEGEE in the germline V gene. In nucleotides, the CDR3 is TGTGCCAGCAGCCAGGGGGCTTTTGGAAACACCATATATTTT. Translating gives CASSQGAFGNTIYF.

The V call is TRBV19, the J call TRBJ2-3, with unresolved D. The germline gives CDR1 LNHDA, CDR2 SQIVND (reference sequence). The V gene lost 1 base and the J gene lost 1 base, with 3 bases spanning the gap. CDR3 length: 13 residues. The CDR3, as DNA: TGTGCCAGTAGTATAGCGGGCACAGATACGCAGTATTTT. It codes for CASSIAGTDTQYF.

The V call is TRBV10-3, the J call TRBJ1-2; TRBD1 aligns across 9 bases. Trimming removed 5 bases from V and 2 bases from J; junction bases left unmatched: 3. The CDR3 has 14 residues. CDR1 ENHRY and CDR2 SYGVKD come from the germline V gene. The CDR3 region has the DNA TGTGCCATCAGTACGGGACAGGGAAACTATGGCTACACCTTC. It yields the protein CAISTGQGNYGYTF.

This clone was recorded a few times. This chain links TRBV30 with TRBJ1-5, with D maybe TRBD1 (6 bases). Deletions cut 0 bases from V and 7 bases from J, with 13 bases between. The germline CDR1 and CDR2 sequences are GTSNPN and SVGIG (reference sequence). This CDR3 contains 14 residues. The CDR3 DNA reads as TGTGCCTGGAGTGTACAGTTAGGGGGACAGCCCCAGCATTTT. Amino acids: CAWSVQLGGQPQHF. Filled out from reference TRBV30 and TRBJ1-5, the complete variable domain reads SQTIHQWPATLVQPVGSPLSLECTVEGTSNPNLYWYRQAAGRGLQLLFYSVGIGQISSEVPQNLSASRPQDRQFILSSKKLLLSDSGFYLCAWSVQLGGQPQHFGDGTRLSIL.

This clone was picked up one time. The genes are TRBV19 and TRBJ2-1; D possibly corresponds to TRBD1 (6 bases). The germline V and J ends were trimmed by 8 bases and 7 bases, with 18 bases remaining between them. The V gene's germline CDR1 is LNHDA and CDR2 SQIVND (reference sequence). The CDR3 runs to 14 residues. DNA of the CDR3: TGTGCCAGTCAAATTCGGGACCAGGGGAATGAGCAGTTCTTC. It translates to CASQIRDQGNEQFF.

The chain is built from TRBV5-5 and TRBJ2-7; D remains unclear. The V end was cut by 4 bases, the J end by 4 bases, with 15 bases between. The CDR3 is made up of 14 amino acids. Germline V lookup: CDR1 SGHKS, CDR2 YYEKEE (reference sequence). In DNA form, the CDR3 reads TGTGCCAGCAGCCCCACTGGGCACCTTTACGAGCAGTACTTC. Its protein product is CASSPTGHLYEQYF.

This clone was counted a few times. This chain joins TRBV10-3 and TRBJ2-5; D possibly corresponds to TRBD2 (7 bases). CDR1 ENHRY and CDR2 SYGVKD come from the germline V gene. Trimming shortened V by 3 bases and J by 5 bases, and 16 bases separated the two germline ends. The CDR3 loop spans 15 amino acids. The CDR3 reads CAISEFAGARETQYF. In DNA, the CDR3 is TGTGCCATCAGTGAATTTGCGGGGGCCCGCGAGACCCAGTACTTC.

This chain connects TRBV5-1 to TRBJ1-1, with D unresolved. CDR1 and CDR2 from the germline V gene are SGHRS and YFSETQ. V was cut by 0 bases and J by 3 bases, with 9 bases left in between. The CDR3 contains 14 residues. This CDR3 reads CASSLVSRDTEAFF. The DNA for the CDR3 is TGCGCCAGCAGCTTGGTTTCCCGGGACACTGAAGCTTTCTTT.

This rearrangement joins TRBV7-2 to TRBJ1-2; tentatively, D is TRBD1 (5 bases). The V gene's germline CDR1 is SGHTA and CDR2 FQGNSA. Trimming shortened V by 1 base and J by 7 bases, and 16 bases separated the two germline ends. This CDR3 contains 15 residues. The CDR3 DNA sequence: TGTGCCAGCAGCTTAGGTGGGGCCCCTGGACGTGGCTACACCTTC. As protein: CASSLGGAPGRGYTF.

This chain joins TRBV30 and TRBJ1-2; a weak D match, TRBD1 (5 bases). Trimming stripped 5 bases from V and 8 bases from J, with 18 bases between. Germline V gene lookup returns CDR1 GTSNPN and CDR2 SVGIG (reference sequence). The CDR3 length is 13 residues. As DNA, the CDR3 is TGTGCCTGGTCCCGGGACCGCCCCCGGGGCTACACCTTC. Its protein is CAWSRDRPRGYTF.